The sequence of this T cell receptor beta chain was determined in a study of T cells in Graves' hyperthyroidism and ophthalmopathy. It was RNA transcripts that yielded the amplified TCR beta CDR3 regions. The TCR CDR3 was amplified in a first-round RT-PCR using the HTBI primer set. From the multiplex PCR reads, TCRdb called clonotypes with MiXCR, one entry per CDR3 protein. Of fewer than 400,000 distinct CDR3 sequences in the sample, roughly an eighth were seen once. Germline V gives CDR1 MDHEN, CDR2 SYDVKM. The CDR3 loop spans 13 amino acids. In the case of this clonotype: Its antigen is currently unknown. This may be a read error: a much more frequent sequence differs by one nucleotide.

General study results and limits: Most thyroid clonotypes expanded above 0.001 appeared in blood too. The model anticipated ophthalmopathy a median about 7 months pre-onset. Separation of ophthalmopathy from stable hyperthyroidism was achieved by a 13 V-J model.

Using roughly 9.4 ml of fresh peripheral blood, PBMCs were prepared. The chain carries TRBV28 and TRBJ2-2, with D unclear. The receptor's source is a man aged 45-65 years with Graves' ophthalmopathy. Sequences were obtained from blood. This CDR3 reads CAISFSSTGELFF. The DNA of the CDR3 is TGTGCCATCAGTTTTAGTTCCACCGGGGAGCTGTTTTTT.